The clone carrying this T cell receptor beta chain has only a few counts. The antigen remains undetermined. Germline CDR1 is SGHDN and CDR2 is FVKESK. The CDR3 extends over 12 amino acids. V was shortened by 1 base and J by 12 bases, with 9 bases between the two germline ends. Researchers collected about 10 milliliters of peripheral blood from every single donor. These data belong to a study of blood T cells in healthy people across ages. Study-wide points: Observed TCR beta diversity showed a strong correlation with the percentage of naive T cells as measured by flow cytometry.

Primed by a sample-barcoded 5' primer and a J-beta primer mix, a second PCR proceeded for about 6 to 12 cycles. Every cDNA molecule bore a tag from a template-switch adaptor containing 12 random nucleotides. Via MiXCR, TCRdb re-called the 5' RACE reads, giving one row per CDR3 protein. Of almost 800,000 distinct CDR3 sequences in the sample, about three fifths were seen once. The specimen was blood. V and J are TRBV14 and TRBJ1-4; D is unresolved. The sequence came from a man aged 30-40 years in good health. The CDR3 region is CASSQGPRQLFF. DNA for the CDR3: TGTGCCAGCAGCCAAGGGCCAAGGCAACTGTTTTTT. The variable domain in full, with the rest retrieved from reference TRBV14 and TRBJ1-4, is EAGVTQFPSHSVIEKGQTVTLRCDPISGHDNLYWYRRVMGKEIKFLLHFVKESKQDESGMPNNRFLAERTGGTYSTLKVQPAELEDSGVYFCASSQGPRQLFFGSGTQLSVL.